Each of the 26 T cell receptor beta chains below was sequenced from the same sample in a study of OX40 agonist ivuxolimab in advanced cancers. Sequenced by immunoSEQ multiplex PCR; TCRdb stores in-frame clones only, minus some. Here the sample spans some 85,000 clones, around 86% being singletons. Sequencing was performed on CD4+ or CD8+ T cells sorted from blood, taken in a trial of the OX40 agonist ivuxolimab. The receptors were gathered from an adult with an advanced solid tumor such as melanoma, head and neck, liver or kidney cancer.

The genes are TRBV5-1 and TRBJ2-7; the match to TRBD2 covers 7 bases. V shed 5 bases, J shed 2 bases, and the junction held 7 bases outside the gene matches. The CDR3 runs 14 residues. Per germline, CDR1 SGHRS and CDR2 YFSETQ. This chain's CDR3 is CASRMGGSAYEQYF. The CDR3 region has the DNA TGCGCCAGCAGGATGGGCGGGAGTGCCTACGAGCAGTACTTC.

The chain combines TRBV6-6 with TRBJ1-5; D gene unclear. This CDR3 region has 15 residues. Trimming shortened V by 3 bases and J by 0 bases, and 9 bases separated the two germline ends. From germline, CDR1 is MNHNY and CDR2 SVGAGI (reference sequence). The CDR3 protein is CASSYLSVSNQPQHF. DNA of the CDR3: TGTGCCAGCAGTTATCTTAGCGTTAGCAATCAGCCCCAGCATTTT.

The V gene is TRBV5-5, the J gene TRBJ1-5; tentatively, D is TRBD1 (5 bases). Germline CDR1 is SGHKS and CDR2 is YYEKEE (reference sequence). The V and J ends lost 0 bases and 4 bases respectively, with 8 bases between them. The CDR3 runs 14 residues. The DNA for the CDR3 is TGTGCCAGCAGCTTGGCGTCAGGGAATCAGCCCCAGCATTTT. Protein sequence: CASSLASGNQPQHF.

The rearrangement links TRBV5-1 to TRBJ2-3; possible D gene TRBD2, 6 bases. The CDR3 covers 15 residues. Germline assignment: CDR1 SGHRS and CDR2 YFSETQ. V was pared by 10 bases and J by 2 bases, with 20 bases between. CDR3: CADSLGGRDTDTQYF. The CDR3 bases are TGCGCCGACAGTCTAGGCGGGCGGGACACAGATACGCAGTATTTT.

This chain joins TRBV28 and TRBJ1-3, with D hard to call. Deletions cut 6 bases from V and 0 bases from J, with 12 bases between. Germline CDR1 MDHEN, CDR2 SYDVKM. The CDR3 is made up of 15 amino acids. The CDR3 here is CASRGSLGSGNTIYF. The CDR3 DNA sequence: TGTGCCAGCAGGGGGAGTTTGGGCTCTGGAAACACCATATATTTT.

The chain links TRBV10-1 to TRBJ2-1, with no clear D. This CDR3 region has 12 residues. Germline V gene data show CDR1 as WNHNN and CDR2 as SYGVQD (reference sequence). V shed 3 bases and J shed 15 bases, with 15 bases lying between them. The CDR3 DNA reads TGCGCCAGCAGTGATGCAGCCCGGAGCATGTTCTTC. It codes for CASSDAARSMFF.

The CDR3 nucleotides are TGTGCCAGCAGGGAAACAGGGAGCACAGATACGCAGTATTTT. Translating gives CASRETGSTDTQYF. The V call is TRBV28, the J call TRBJ2-3; TRBD1 is a possible D gene (6 bases). The V and J ends lost 6 bases and 0 bases respectively, with 10 bases between them. CDR3 size: 14 residues. Looked up from germline, CDR1 is MDHEN and CDR2 is SYDVKM.

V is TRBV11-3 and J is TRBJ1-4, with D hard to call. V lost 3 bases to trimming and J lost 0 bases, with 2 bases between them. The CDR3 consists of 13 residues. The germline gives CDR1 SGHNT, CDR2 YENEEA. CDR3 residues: CASSFTTNEKLFF. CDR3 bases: TGTGCCAGCAGCTTTACAACTAATGAAAAACTGTTTTTT.

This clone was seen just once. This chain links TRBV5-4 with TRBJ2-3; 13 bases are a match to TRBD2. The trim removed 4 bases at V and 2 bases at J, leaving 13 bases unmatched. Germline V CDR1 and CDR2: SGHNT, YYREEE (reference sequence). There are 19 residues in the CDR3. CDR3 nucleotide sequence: TGTGCCAGCAGCCGGTTACTAGCGGGAGGGAGGACCCTCACAGATACGCAGTATTTT. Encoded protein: CASSRLLAGGRTLTDTQYF.

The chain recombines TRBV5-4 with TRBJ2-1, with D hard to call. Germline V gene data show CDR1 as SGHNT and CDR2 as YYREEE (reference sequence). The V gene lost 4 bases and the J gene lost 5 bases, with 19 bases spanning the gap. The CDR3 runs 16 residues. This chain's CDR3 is CASSTRSLPNDNEQFF. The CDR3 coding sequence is TGTGCCAGCAGCACGCGTAGCCTCCCTAACGACAATGAGCAGTTCTTC.

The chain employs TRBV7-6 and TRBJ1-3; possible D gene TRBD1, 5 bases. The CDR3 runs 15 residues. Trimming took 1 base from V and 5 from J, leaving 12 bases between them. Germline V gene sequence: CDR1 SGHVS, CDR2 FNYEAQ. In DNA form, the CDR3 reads TGTGCCAGCAGCTTAGGGGACCTTACGCGAAACACCATATATTTT. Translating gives CASSLGDLTRNTIYF.

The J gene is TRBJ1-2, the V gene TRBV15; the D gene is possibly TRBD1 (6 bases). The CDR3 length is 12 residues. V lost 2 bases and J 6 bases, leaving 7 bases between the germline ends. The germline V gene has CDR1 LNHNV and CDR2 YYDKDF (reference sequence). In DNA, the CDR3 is TGTGCCACCAGCAGAAGGACAGATGGCTACACCTTC. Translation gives CATSRRTDGYTF.

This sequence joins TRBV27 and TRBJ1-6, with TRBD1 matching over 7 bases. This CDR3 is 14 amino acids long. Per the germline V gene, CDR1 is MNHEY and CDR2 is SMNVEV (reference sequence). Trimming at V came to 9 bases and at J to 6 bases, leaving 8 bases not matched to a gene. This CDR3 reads CASTRQGVNSPLHF. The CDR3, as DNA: TGTGCCAGTACTCGACAGGGAGTTAATTCACCCCTCCACTTT.

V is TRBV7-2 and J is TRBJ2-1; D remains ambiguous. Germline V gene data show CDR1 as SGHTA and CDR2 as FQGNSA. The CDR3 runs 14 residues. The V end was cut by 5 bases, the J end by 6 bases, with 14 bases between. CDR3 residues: CASSRVQGFNEQFF. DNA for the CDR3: TGTGCCAGCAGCAGGGTACAAGGATTCAATGAGCAGTTCTTC.

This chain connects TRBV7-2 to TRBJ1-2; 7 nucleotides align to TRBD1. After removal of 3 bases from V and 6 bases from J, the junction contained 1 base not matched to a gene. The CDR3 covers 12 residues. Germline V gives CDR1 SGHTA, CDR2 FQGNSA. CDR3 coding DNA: TGTGCCAGCAGCTTGGACAGGAATGGCTACACCTTC. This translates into CASSLDRNGYTF.

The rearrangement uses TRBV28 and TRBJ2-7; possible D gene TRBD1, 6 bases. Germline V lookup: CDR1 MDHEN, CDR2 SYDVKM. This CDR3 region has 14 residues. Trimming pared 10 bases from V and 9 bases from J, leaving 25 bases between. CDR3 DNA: TGTGCCACCAGCCCCGGACTCCAGGGGAGAATGCAGTACTTC. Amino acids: CATSPGLQGRMQYF.

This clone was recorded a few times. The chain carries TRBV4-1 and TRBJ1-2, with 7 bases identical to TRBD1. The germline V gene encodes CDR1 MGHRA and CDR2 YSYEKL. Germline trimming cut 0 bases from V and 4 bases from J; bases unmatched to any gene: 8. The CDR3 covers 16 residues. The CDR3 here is CASSQDRGGGGYGYTF. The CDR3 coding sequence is TGCGCCAGCAGCCAAGATCGCGGAGGGGGCGGCTATGGCTACACCTTC.

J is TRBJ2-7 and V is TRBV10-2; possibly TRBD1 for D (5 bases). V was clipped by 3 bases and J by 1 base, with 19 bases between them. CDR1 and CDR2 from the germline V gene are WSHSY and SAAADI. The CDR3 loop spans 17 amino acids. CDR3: CASSDLVRQNRSYEQYF. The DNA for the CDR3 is TGCGCCAGCAGTGACCTCGTCCGACAGAACCGTTCCTACGAGCAGTACTTC.

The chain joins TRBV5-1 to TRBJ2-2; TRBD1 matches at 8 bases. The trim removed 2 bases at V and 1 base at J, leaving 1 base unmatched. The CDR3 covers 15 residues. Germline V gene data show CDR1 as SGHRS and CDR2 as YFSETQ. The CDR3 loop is CASSFTGGNTGELFF. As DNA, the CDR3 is TGCGCCAGCAGCTTTACAGGGGGGAACACCGGGGAGCTGTTTTTT.

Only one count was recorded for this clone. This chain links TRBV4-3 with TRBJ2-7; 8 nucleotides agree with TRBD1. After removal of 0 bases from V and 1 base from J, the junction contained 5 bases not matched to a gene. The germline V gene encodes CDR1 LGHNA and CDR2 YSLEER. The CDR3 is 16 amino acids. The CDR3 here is CASSQDLTGVSYEQYF. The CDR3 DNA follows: TGCGCCAGCAGCCAAGATCTGACAGGGGTGTCCTACGAGCAGTACTTC.

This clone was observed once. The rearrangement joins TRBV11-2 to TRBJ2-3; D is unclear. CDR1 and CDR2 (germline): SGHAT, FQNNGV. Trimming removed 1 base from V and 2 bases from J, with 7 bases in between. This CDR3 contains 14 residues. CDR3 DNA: TGTGCCAGCAGCTTAGCCAGAGTCACAGATACGCAGTATTTT. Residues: CASSLARVTDTQYF.

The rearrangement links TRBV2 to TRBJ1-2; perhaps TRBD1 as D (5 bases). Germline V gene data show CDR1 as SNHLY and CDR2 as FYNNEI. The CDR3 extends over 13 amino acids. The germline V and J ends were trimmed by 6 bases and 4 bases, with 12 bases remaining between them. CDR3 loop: CASRLRGSYGYTF. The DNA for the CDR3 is TGTGCCAGCAGGCTTCGGGGGTCCTATGGCTACACCTTC.

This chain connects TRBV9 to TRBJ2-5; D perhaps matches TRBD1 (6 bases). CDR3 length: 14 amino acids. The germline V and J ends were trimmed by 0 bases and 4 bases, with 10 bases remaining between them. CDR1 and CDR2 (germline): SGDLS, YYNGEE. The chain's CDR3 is CASSVAGVGETQYF. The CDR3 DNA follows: TGTGCCAGCAGCGTAGCAGGGGTCGGAGAGACCCAGTACTTC.

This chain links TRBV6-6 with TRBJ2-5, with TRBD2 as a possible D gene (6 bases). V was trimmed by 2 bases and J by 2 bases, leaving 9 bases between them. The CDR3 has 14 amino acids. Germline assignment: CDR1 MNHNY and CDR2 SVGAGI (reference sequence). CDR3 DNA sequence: TGTGCCAGCAGTTACCTGGACTATCAAGAGACCCAGTACTTC. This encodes CASSYLDYQETQYF.

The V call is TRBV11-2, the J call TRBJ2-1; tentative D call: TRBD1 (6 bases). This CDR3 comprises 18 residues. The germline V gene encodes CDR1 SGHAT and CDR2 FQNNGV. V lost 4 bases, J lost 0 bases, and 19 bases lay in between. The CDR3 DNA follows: TGTGCCAGCAGCTCCAGGGGACCGCGAAGCAGCTCCTACAATGAGCAGTTCTTC. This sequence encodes CASSSRGPRSSSYNEQFF.

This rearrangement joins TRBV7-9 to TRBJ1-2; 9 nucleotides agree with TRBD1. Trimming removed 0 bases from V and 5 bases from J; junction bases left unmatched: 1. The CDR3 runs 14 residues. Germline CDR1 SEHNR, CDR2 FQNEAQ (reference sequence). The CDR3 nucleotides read TGTGCCAGCAGCTTAGCCGGGACAGGGTATGGCTACACCTTC. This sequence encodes CASSLAGTGYGYTF.